The sequence of this T cell receptor beta chain was determined in a study of T cells in Graves' hyperthyroidism and ophthalmopathy. Study-wide results and caveats: For ophthalmopathy, model prediction preceded onset by a median around six months.

This clonotype was seen a few times. What it binds is not known. CDR3 size: 15 residues. Germline assignment: CDR1 DFQATT and CDR2 SNEGSKA (reference sequence). Between the trimmed V and J ends, which lost 6 bases and 5 bases, there was a span of 22 bases. Disease duration was under 3 months in the ophthalmopathy patients, who also had a Clinical Activity Score of at least 3 and a NOSPECS grade of at least 4. The study based diagnoses on clinical symptoms, serum thyroxine and TRAb, thyroid ultrasound and orbital computed tomography. The CDR3 regions of TCR beta were amplified from RNA transcripts. The HTBI primer set served for first-round RT-PCR of the TCR CDR3. Via MiXCR, TCRdb re-called the multiplex PCR reads, giving one row per CDR3 protein. The table includes nearly 600,000 distinct CDR3 sequences, 14% detected once.

The source material was blood. This chain connects TRBV20-1 to TRBJ2-5, with D hard to call. This TCR was recovered from a woman under 30 with Graves' ophthalmopathy. CDR3 DNA: TGCAGTGCCCGCCCGAGTGCCCGGAAGGGCGAGACCCAGTACTTC. Residues: CSARPSARKGETQYF.